One TCR beta chain is described in this entry. Its target antigen remains unknown. No base quality values were provided; no much bigger clone lies one nucleotide off. The immunoSEQ Assay, a bias-controlled multiplex PCR, was used to amplify TCRbeta CDR3 regions from genomic DNA. Processing in the source paper ran as follows. Nucleated cell counts per sample were estimated from amplification of reference gene primers within the assay. Sequence reads were collapsed and filtered to measure the absolute abundance of every unique TCRbeta CDR3 rearrangement. For each sample, productive Simpson clonality was calculated as the square root of Simpson's diversity index across productive rearrangements. What TCRdb holds here is the immuneACCESS table cut down to in-frame rearrangements. Part of the clones is not present; checked against another copy, under half of the missing clones reflect an unresolved V gene, and the others are unexplained. D and trimming were read from the DNA, whereas the V and J calls and clone size are those reported in that table. The sample data list about 200,000 clones, and around nine tenths of these were observed just once. The ten largest clonotypes hold roughly 6% of the sample.

The data originate from a study of blood T cell repertoires in COVID-19 (dated by TCRdb to about 2020). Looking at the study overall: Samples covering the acute and convalescent phases of COVID-19 were provided by collaborators in the United States, Italy and Spain. Deeply sampled blood TCRbeta repertoires from subjects exposed to, actively infected with, or recovered from COVID-19 were included in the dataset. The repertoires were released in a freely available public database meant as a resource for research on the immune response to SARS-CoV-2. The sample metadata nearly always contained a de-identified subject ID, COVID-19 status, age in years and sex. The samples were drawn from two sources: the first 160 participants of the ongoing ImmuneRACE study, and 1,254 subjects contributed by 6 global collaborators. HLA class I and class II types, where available, came from metadata supplied by the sample provider rather than from assay-based typing. The material from the prospective study consisted of cDNA or gDNA derived from T cells, B-cell-depleted T cells, or PBMCs. Overall results and qualifications from the work: The quantity of clinical and demographic metadata differed by source and by participant and was supplied without curation.

The trim is 2 bases for V and 1 base for J, with a gap of 10 bases between the germline ends. The CDR3 sequence holds 14 residues, the cysteine and phenylalanine included. The only DNA kept is the CDR3, 42 bases in frame from the first base. CDR1 is given as SGHRS and CDR2 as YFSETQ, both from the germline V gene. The collaborating institutions used their own protocols to collect whole blood in K2EDTA tubes. For TCRbeta analysis, collaborators shipped samples in one of three forms: frozen whole blood, isolated PBMCs, or DNA extracted from either of those sample types. Input material: peripheral blood. Recombination connected TRBV5-1 to TRBJ2-7; no D gene is confidently identified. This receptor was obtained from a man aged 35 to 55 with active or convalescent COVID-19. In nucleotides, the sequence is TGCGCCAGCAGCTTATCAGACACATCCTACGAGCAGTACTTC. The resulting protein is CASSLSDTSYEQYF.